This T cell receptor (beta chain) was retrieved from a study of CD8+CD57+ T cells in acquired aplastic anemia. About the research overall: Sorting CD4+ and CD8+ cells gave DNA averaging about 3.2 ug.

The sample holds many counts of this clonotype. Patients chosen for sequencing had CD8+CD57+ cells that had expanded, as shown by flow cytometry. V lost 5 bases, J lost 0 bases, and 8 bases lay in between. This CDR3 region has 13 residues. Both TCR beta VDJ combination and CDR3 sequence profiling were carried out. Genomic DNA was the template for this profiling. In TCRdb, the reads were re-called with MiXCR into one record per CDR3 protein. The sample records 150,000 to 200,000 distinct CDR3 sequences, around 50% being singletons. Material for sequencing was sorted CD4+, CD8+, or CD8+CD57+ T cells (not recorded which) from PBMCs. This receptor was taken from a human donor with aplastic anemia. The chain couples TRBV12-3 or TRBV12-4 to TRBJ2-7; D is ambiguous. The CDR3: CASSTPISYEQYF. The CDR3, as DNA: TGTGCCAGCAGTACACCAATCTCCTACGAGCAGTACTTC.